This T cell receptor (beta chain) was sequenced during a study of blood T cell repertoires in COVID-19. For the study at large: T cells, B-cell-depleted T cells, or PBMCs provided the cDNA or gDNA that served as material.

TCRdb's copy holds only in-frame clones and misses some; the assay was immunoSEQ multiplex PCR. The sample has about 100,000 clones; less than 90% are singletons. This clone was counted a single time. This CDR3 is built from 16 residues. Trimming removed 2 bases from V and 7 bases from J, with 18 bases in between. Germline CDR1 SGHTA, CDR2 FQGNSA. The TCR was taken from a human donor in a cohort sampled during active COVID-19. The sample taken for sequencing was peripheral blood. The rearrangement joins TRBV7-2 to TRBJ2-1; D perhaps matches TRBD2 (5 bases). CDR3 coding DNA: TGTGCCAGCAGCTTAATAACGGGAATCCTTGGGAATGAGCAGTTCTTC. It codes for CASSLITGILGNEQFF.